This TCR beta chain was recorded in a study of T cell clusters in autoimmune cytopenias. Multiplex touch-down PCR amplified TRB using TRB-A and TRB-B pools in one tube. With the multiplex PCR reads reprocessed, TCRdb shows one record per CDR3 protein and no DNA. Recorded for this sample: 11,000 or so distinct CDR3 sequences. Per germline, CDR1 MNHEY and CDR2 SVGAGI. CDR3 length: 16 residues. Roughly 40,000 genome equivalents of blood DNA were amplified for TRB. The sample also formed part of further work on T cell repertoires in aging, cancer and after chemotherapy.

The source of this sequence is a human donor in good health. The sequencing input was peripheral blood. V and J are TRBV6-5 and TRBJ1-2; TCRdb lists TRBD1, though no DNA is available to test this call. The chain's CDR3 is CASSYQTGTGHYGYTF.